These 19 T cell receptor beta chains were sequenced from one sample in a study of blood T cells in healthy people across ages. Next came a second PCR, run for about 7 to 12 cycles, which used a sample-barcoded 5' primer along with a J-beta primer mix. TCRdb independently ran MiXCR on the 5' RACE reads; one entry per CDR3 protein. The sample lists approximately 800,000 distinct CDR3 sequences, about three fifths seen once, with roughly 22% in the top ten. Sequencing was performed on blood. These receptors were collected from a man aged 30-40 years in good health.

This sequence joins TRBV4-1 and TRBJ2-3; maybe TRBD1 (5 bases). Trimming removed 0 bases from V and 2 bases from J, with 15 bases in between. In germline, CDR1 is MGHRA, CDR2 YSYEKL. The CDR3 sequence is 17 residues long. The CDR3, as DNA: TGCGCCAGCAGCCAAGAGGGTGGTCGACAGACCACAGATACGCAGTATTTT. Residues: CASSQEGGRQTTDTQYF.

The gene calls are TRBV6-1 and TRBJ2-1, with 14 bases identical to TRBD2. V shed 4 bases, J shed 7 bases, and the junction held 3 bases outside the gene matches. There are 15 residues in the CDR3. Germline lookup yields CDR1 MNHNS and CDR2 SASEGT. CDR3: CASSARTSGRNEQFF. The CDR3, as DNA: TGTGCCAGCAGTGCCCGGACTAGCGGGAGGAATGAGCAGTTCTTC.

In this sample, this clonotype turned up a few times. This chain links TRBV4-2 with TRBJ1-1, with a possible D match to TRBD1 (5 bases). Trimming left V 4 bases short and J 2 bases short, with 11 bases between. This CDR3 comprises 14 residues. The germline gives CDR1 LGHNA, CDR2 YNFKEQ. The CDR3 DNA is TGTGCCAGCAGCCCTCGGGGGGTCAACACTGAAGCTTTCTTT. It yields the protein CASSPRGVNTEAFF.

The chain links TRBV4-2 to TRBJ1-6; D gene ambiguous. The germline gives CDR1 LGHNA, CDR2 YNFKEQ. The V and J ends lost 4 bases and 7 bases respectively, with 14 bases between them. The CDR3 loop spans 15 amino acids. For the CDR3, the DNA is TGTGCCAGCAGCCGCTGGGTCAGTAACAATTCACCCCTCCACTTT. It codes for CASSRWVSNNSPLHF.

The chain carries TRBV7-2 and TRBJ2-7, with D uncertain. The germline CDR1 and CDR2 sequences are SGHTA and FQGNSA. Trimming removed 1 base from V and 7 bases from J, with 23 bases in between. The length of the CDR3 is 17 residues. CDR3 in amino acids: CASSLVSASPTYNEQYF. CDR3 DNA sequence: TGTGCCAGCAGCTTAGTAAGCGCCAGCCCCACTTACAATGAGCAGTACTTC.

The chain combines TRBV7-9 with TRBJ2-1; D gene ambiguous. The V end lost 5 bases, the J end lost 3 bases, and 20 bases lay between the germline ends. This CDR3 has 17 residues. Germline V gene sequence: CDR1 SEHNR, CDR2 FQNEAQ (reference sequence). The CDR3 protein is CASSQPILLNHYNEQFF. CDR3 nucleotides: TGTGCCAGCAGCCAGCCGATTCTCCTAAACCACTACAATGAGCAGTTCTTC. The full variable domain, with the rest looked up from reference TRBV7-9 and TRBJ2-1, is DTGVSQNPRHKITKRGQNVTFRCDPISEHNRLYWYRQTLGQGPEFLTYFQNEAQLEKSRLLSDRFSAERPKGSFSTLEIQRTEQGDSAMYLCASSQPILLNHYNEQFFGPGTRLTVL.

CDR3 sequence: CASNQRAAYEQYF. The CDR3 DNA reads as TGTGCCAGCAACCAGAGGGCTGCCTACGAGCAGTACTTC. This chain joins TRBV6-1 and TRBJ2-7; a possible D gene is TRBD2 (5 bases). Trimming shortened V by 7 bases and J by 2 bases, and 12 bases separated the two germline ends. This CDR3 has 13 residues. CDR1 and CDR2 from the germline V gene are MNHNS and SASEGT.

The CDR3 here is CASSVEQDAYKQYF. As DNA, the CDR3 is TGTGCCAGCAGCGTAGAGCAGGACGCTTACAAGCAGTACTTC. The V gene is TRBV9, the J gene TRBJ2-5, with D unclear. Trimming shortened V by 0 bases and J by 11 bases, and 17 bases separated the two germline ends. Per the germline V gene, CDR1 is SGDLS and CDR2 is YYNGEE. This CDR3 is 14 amino acids long.

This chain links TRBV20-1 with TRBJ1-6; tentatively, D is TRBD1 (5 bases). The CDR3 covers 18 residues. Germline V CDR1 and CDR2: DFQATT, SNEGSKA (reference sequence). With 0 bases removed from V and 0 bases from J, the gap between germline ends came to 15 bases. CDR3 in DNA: TGCAGTGCTAGAGATGGAACTCGGGGGAGCTCCTATAATTCACCCCTCCACTTT. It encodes CSARDGTRGSSYNSPLHF.

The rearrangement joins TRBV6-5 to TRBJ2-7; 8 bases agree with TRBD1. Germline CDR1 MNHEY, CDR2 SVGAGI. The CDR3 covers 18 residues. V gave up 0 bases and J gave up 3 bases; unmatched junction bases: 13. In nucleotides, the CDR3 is TGTGCCAGCAGTTACTCCGCAGGGGGCCACCAGCTAGACTACGAGCAGTACTTC. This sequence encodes CASSYSAGGHQLDYEQYF.

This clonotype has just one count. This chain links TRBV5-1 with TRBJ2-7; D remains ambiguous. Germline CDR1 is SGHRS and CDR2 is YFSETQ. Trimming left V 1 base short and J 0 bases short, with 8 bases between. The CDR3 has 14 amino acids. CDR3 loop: CASSLTTVSYEQYF. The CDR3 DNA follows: TGCGCCAGCAGCTTGACGACCGTCTCCTACGAGCAGTACTTC.

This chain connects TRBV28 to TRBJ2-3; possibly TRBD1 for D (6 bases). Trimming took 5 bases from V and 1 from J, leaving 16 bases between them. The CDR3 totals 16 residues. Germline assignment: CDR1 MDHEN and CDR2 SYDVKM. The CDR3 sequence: CASSASAAGGTDTQYF. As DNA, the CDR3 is TGTGCCAGCAGTGCCTCTGCAGCAGGGGGCACAGATACGCAGTATTTT. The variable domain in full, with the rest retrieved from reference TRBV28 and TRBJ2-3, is DVKVTQSSRYLVKRTGEKVFLECVQDMDHENMFWYRQDPGLGLRLIYFSYDVKMKEKGDIPEGYSVSREKKERFSLILESASTNQTSMYLCASSASAAGGTDTQYFGPGTRLTVL.

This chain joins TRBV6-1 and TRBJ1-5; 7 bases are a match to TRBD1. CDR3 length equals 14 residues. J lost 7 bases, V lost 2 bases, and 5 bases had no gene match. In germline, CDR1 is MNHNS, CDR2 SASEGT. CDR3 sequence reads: CASSEWPGGQPQHF. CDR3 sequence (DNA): TGTGCCAGCAGTGAATGGCCAGGGGGACAGCCCCAGCATTTT.

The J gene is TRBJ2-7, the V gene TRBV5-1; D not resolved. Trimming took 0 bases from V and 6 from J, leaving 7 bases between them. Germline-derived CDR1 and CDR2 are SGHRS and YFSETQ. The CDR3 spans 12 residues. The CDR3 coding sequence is TGCGCCAGCAGCTTGGCCGATCGCGAGCAGTACTTC. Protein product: CASSLADREQYF.

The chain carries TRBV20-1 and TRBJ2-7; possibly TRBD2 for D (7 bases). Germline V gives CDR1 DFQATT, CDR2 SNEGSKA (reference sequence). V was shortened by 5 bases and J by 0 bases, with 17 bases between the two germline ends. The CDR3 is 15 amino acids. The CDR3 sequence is CSAAYTGGSSYEQYF. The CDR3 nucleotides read TGCAGTGCTGCCTATACGGGGGGCAGCTCCTACGAGCAGTACTTC.

The CDR3 sequence is CASNQIGYSETQYF. In nucleotides, the CDR3 is TGTGCCAGCAACCAGATAGGGTATTCGGAGACCCAGTACTTC. The chain links TRBV7-2 to TRBJ2-5; no definite D call. V was trimmed by 7 bases and J by 5 bases, leaving 17 bases between them. Germline values: CDR1 SGHTA, CDR2 FQGNSA. The CDR3 runs 14 residues.

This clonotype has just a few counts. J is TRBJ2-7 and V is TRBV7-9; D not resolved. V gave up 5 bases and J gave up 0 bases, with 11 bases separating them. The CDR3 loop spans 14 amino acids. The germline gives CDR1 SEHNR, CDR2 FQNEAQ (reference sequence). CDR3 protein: CASSLFQDSYEQYF. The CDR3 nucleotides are TGTGCCAGCAGCCTGTTCCAGGACTCCTACGAGCAGTACTTC.

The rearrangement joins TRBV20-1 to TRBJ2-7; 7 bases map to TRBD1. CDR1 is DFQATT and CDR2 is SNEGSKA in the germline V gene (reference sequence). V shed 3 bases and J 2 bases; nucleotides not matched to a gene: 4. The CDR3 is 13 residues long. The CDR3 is CSASPGQTYEQYF. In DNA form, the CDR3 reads TGCAGTGCTAGCCCGGGACAGACCTACGAGCAGTACTTC.

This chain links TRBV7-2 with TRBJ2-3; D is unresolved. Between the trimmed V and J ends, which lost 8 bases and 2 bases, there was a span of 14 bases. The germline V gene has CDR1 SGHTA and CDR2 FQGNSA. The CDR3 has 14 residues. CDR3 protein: CASLPGQHTDTQYF. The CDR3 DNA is TGTGCCAGCCTCCCCGGGCAGCACACAGATACGCAGTATTTT.